What follows describes a single TCR beta chain. PCR used 60 Vbeta primers and 13 Jbeta primers. Sequencing used immunoSEQ multiplex PCR; TCRdb keeps in-frame clones, though not all of them. The sample lists approximately 84,000 clones, more than 60% seen once, with about 2.2% in the top ten. This entry comes from a study of cytomegalovirus exposure and HLA in healthy donors. This CDR3 has 13 amino acids. Germline V CDR1 and CDR2: SGHTS, YDEGEE. The V end lost 4 bases, the J end lost 4 bases, and 9 bases lay between the germline ends. This sequence originates from a middle-aged man in good health and CMV-seronegative. V and J are TRBV5-8 and TRBJ2-1, with D possibly being TRBD1 (5 bases). Source material: PBMCs. The CDR3 region is CASSTAGYNEQFF. CDR3 nucleotides: TGTGCCAGCAGCACCGCAGGGTACAATGAGCAGTTCTTC.